Below, 5 T cell receptor beta chains from the same sample are listed, as sequenced in a study of cytomegalovirus exposure and HLA in healthy donors. Here immunoSEQ multiplex PCR was the method, and the copy in TCRdb shows in-frame clones only, minus some. Of 150,000 to 200,000 clones listed, about 81% are singletons. Sample: PBMCs. Receptor source: a woman under 40 in good health and CMV-seronegative.

This chain uses TRBV7-6 with TRBJ1-1, with unresolved D. V lost 4 bases to trimming and J lost 1 base, with 13 bases between them. There are 15 residues in the CDR3. Germline CDR1 reads SGHVS; CDR2 reads FNYEAQ. CDR3 in DNA: TGTGCCAGCAGCTCTTTGGCTCTGCCGAACACTGAAGCTTTCTTT. Translation: CASSSLALPNTEAFF.

The chain employs TRBV6-5 and TRBJ1-1, with 10 nucleotides matching TRBD1. CDR3 length: 15 amino acids. The germline gives CDR1 MNHEY, CDR2 SVGAGI. V shed 6 bases, J shed 3 bases, and the junction held 7 bases outside the gene matches. The CDR3 coding sequence is TGTGCCAGCAGCACCCTCGGGACAGGGGACACTGAAGCTTTCTTT. Protein sequence: CASSTLGTGDTEAFF.

CDR3 sequence: CASSPGTGYNSPLHF. The CDR3 coding sequence is TGTGCCAGCAGTCCCGGGACAGGGTATAATTCACCCCTCCACTTT. V and J are TRBV27 and TRBJ1-6; 9 bases fit TRBD1. This CDR3 has 15 residues. The V gene's germline CDR1 is MNHEY and CDR2 SMNVEV (reference sequence). V was pared by 5 bases and J by 4 bases, with 3 bases of the junction left unmatched.

This chain connects TRBV29-1 to TRBJ1-4; D ambiguous. V was cut by 7 bases and J by 7 bases, with 7 bases left in between. The CDR3 runs 10 residues. Germline CDR1 and CDR2: SQVTM and ANQGSEA. This CDR3 reads CSALGEKLFF. CDR3 nucleotides: TGCAGCGCTCTCGGTGAAAAACTGTTTTTT. Full variable domain (rest looked up from reference TRBV29-1 and TRBJ1-4): SAVISQKPSRDICQRGTSLTIQCQVDSQVTMMFWYRQQPGQSLTLIATANQGSEATYESGFVIDKFPISRPNLTFSTLTVSNMSPEDSSIYLCSALGEKLFFGSGTQLSVL.

This clone turned up a few times. The rearrangement joins TRBV6-5 to TRBJ1-2, with 8 bases matching TRBD1. The germline gives CDR1 MNHEY, CDR2 SVGAGI. This CDR3 is built from 14 residues. The ends lost 6 bases at V and 4 bases at J; junction bases unmatched: 7. The CDR3 nucleotides are TGTGCCAGCAGCCTCAGGGGGCGCACCTATGGCTACACCTTC. Its protein product is CASSLRGRTYGYTF.